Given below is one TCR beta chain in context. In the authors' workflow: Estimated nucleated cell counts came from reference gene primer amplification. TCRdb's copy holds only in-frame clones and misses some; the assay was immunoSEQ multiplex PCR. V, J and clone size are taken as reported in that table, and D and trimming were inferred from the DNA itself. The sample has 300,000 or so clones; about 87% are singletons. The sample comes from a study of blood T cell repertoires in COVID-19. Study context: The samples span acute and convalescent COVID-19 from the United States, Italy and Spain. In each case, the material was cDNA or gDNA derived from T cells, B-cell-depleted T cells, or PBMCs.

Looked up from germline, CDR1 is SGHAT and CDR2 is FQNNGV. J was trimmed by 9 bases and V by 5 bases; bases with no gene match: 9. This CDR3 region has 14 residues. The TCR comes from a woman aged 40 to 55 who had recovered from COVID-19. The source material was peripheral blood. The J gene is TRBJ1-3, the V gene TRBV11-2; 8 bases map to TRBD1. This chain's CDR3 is CASSPDRVAGTIYF. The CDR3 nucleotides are TGTGCCAGCAGCCCGGACAGGGTCGCGGGCACCATATATTTT.